A single sample gave rise to the 20 T cell receptor beta chains below, sequenced in a study of blood T cell repertoires in COVID-19. Clones were read by immunoSEQ multiplex PCR, and TCRdb kept only the in-frame ones, dropping some. The sample lists about 250,000 clones; about 91% were seen once. Sequenced material: peripheral blood. These receptors were obtained from an elderly man with acute or convalescent COVID-19.

This chain connects TRBV7-8 to TRBJ2-5; TRBD2 is a possible D gene (5 bases). The V end was cut by 9 bases, the J end by 7 bases, with 18 bases between. The CDR3 is 13 amino acids. Germline loops: CDR1 SGHVS, CDR2 FQNEAQ. CDR3 DNA: TGTGCCAGTGACACTAGGGCCCCGGGGACCCAGTACTTC. Its translation: CASDTRAPGTQYF.

The rearrangement links TRBV9 to TRBJ2-3; D is unclear. Germline V CDR1 and CDR2: SGDLS, YYNGEE. The CDR3 has 14 amino acids. V lost 3 bases, J lost 0 bases, and 8 bases lay in between. CDR3 nucleotide sequence: TGTGCCAGCAGCGGCGTTAGAAGCACAGATACGCAGTATTTT. Its protein product is CASSGVRSTDTQYF.

The CDR3 DNA reads as TGTGCCAGCAGCCGGCCAGGGCTAAAGAGCACCGGGGAGCTGTTTTTT. Encoded protein: CASSRPGLKSTGELFF. V usage is TRBV3-1 (or the pseudogene TRBV3-2) and J usage is TRBJ2-2, with D perhaps matching TRBD1 (5 bases). Germline V gene sequence: CDR1 LGHDT, CDR2 YNNKEL (reference sequence). The V and J ends lost 4 bases and 4 bases respectively, with 16 bases between them. There are 16 residues in the CDR3.

The J gene is TRBJ2-7, the V gene TRBV7-2; 9 bases are shared with TRBD2. The germline V gene has CDR1 SGHTA and CDR2 FQGNSA. This CDR3 is 18 amino acids long. V lost 0 bases, J lost 0 bases, and 9 bases stayed unmatched. The CDR3 DNA reads TGTGCCAGCAGCTTAGCGGCCAGCGGGGGGCTATTCTCCTACGAGCAGTACTTC. Residues: CASSLAASGGLFSYEQYF.

This clone was seen a single time. This specimen includes other DNA sequences encoding the same CDR3. The V and J genes are TRBV7-3 and TRBJ2-1; D gene uncertain. Trimming cost V 1 base and J 6 bases, with 10 bases left between them. CDR3 size: 14 residues. Germline V lookup: CDR1 SGHTA, CDR2 FQGTGA. Here the CDR3 reads CASSLSGGVNEQFF. DNA of the CDR3: TGTGCCAGCAGCTTAAGCGGCGGAGTCAATGAGCAGTTCTTC.

This clone has more than one count but fewer than ten. The V gene is TRBV6-2 or TRBV6-3, the J gene TRBJ2-1; D is uncertain. V lost 6 bases and J lost 5, with 5 bases in between. CDR1 is MNHEY, CDR2 SVGEGT, per germline. The CDR3 loop spans 11 amino acids. CDR3 in amino acids: CASSYNNEQFF. The CDR3, as DNA: TGTGCCAGCAGCTATAACAATGAGCAGTTCTTC.

The chain combines TRBV25-1 with TRBJ2-3; D might be TRBD2 (6 bases). Germline V gene sequence: CDR1 MGHDK, CDR2 SYGVNS. The CDR3 is 12 amino acids. With 3 bases removed from V and 11 bases from J, the gap between germline ends came to 12 bases. CDR3 in amino acids: CASSDLAAKQYF. The CDR3 DNA sequence: TGTGCCAGCAGTGACTTAGCGGCCAAGCAGTATTTT.

The V gene is TRBV19, the J gene TRBJ1-1; 8 bases fit TRBD1. Germline V gene data show CDR1 as LNHDA and CDR2 as SQIVND (reference sequence). The CDR3 extends over 19 amino acids. V dropped 5 bases and J dropped 3; count of bases not matched to a gene: 20. The CDR3 loop is CASSPGSGQGMGSDTEAFF. The DNA of the CDR3 is TGTGCCAGTAGTCCAGGCTCAGGACAGGGTATGGGGAGTGACACTGAAGCTTTCTTT.

V is TRBV27 and J is TRBJ2-3, with 7 positions matching TRBD2. This CDR3 is 15 amino acids long. Germline trimming cut 6 bases from V and 0 bases from J; bases unmatched to any gene: 6. Germline CDR1 is MNHEY and CDR2 is SMNVEV (reference sequence). CDR3 in amino acids: CASRPSGASTDTQYF. For the CDR3, the DNA is TGTGCCAGCAGACCGAGCGGGGCAAGCACAGATACGCAGTATTTT.

The V call is TRBV3-1 (or the pseudogene TRBV3-2), the J call TRBJ2-7, with TRBD1 as a possible D gene (6 bases). Germline assignment: CDR1 LGHDT and CDR2 YNNKEL (reference sequence). V gave up 0 bases and J gave up 4 bases, with 13 bases separating them. The CDR3 has 15 amino acids. CDR3: CASSQDFGGVYEQYF. The CDR3 nucleotides are TGTGCCAGCAGCCAAGATTTTGGGGGCGTATACGAGCAGTACTTC.

This clone appeared a single time. V and J are TRBV19 and TRBJ2-5; the match to TRBD1 covers 9 bases. The length of the CDR3 is 18 residues. CDR1 and CDR2 from the germline V gene are LNHDA and SQIVND (reference sequence). V was pared by 5 bases and J by 4 bases, with 17 bases of the junction left unmatched. The CDR3 nucleotides are TGTGCCAGTAGTTCTCAAGGACAGGGGCAAGTCCCGGGAGAGACCCAGTACTTC. It encodes CASSSQGQGQVPGETQYF.

V usage is TRBV24-1 and J usage is TRBJ2-1, with D possibly TRBD2 on 7 matching bases. The germline V and J ends were trimmed by 3 bases and 7 bases, with 12 bases remaining between them. The CDR3 runs 14 residues. From germline, CDR1 is KGHDR and CDR2 SFDVKD. The CDR3 DNA reads TGTGCCACCAGTGATGGGGGGGCGGGGAATGAGCAGTTCTTC. Encoded protein: CATSDGGAGNEQFF.

CDR3 bases: TGTGCCAGCAGTTACTCGCGGGGGGCTTCCTCCTACAATGAGCAGTTCTTC. Its protein is CASSYSRGASSYNEQFF. The V gene is TRBV6-8, the J gene TRBJ2-1; 8 nucleotides align to TRBD2. The CDR3 consists of 17 residues. Germline lookup yields CDR1 MNHGY and CDR2 SAAAGT. V lost 0 bases, J lost 0 bases, and 4 bases stayed unmatched.

The chain joins TRBV6-2 or TRBV6-3 to TRBJ2-7, with D perhaps matching TRBD2 (6 bases). V was cut by 2 bases and J by 3 bases, with 11 bases left in between. Germline V gene sequence: CDR1 MNHEY, CDR2 SVGEGT. The CDR3 is 14 residues long. This CDR3 is CASSYGTSSYEQYF. The CDR3 bases are TGTGCCAGCAGTTACGGGACTTCAAGCTACGAGCAGTACTTC.

This clone appeared once. V gene TRBV4-3 combines with J gene TRBJ1-4; D is unresolved. The CDR3 has 14 amino acids. V lost 2 bases, J lost 7 bases, and 11 bases lay in between. CDR1 and CDR2 from the germline V gene are LGHNA and YSLEER. The CDR3 sequence is CASSQMRFGEKLFF. In DNA, the CDR3 is TGCGCCAGCAGCCAAATGCGTTTCGGTGAAAAACTGTTTTTT.

This chain uses TRBV28 with TRBJ2-2, with unresolved D. V dropped 1 base and J dropped 0 bases, with 6 bases sitting between them. Per the germline V gene, CDR1 is MDHEN and CDR2 is SYDVKM. This CDR3 has 15 residues. The DNA of the CDR3 is TGTGCCAGCAGTTTATACATCTCGAACACCGGGGAGCTGTTTTTT. As protein: CASSLYISNTGELFF.

The chain uses TRBV3-1 (or the pseudogene TRBV3-2) and TRBJ1-1, with TRBD1 as a possible D gene (5 bases). CDR1 is LGHDT and CDR2 is YNNKEL in the germline V gene (reference sequence). Trimming left V 0 bases short and J 7 bases short, with 15 bases between. The CDR3 covers 15 residues. The CDR3 here is CASSQEGGAIGEAFF. The CDR3, as DNA: TGTGCCAGCAGCCAAGAAGGCGGGGCGATAGGTGAAGCTTTCTTT.

The chain uses TRBV7-9 and TRBJ2-6; D perhaps matches TRBD1 (6 bases). Germline CDR1 reads SEHNR; CDR2 reads FQNEAQ (reference sequence). Trimming stripped 1 base from V and 1 base from J, with 8 bases between. The CDR3 is 16 amino acids. This chain's CDR3 is CASSLGTGSGANVLTF. The CDR3 DNA sequence: TGTGCCAGCAGCTTAGGAACAGGGTCTGGGGCCAACGTCCTGACTTTC.

The chain has TRBV7-9 and TRBJ1-5, with 9 positions matching TRBD1. Germline lookup yields CDR1 SEHNR and CDR2 FQNEAQ (reference sequence). This CDR3 is 16 amino acids long. V was pared by 3 bases and J by 3 bases, with 6 bases of the junction left unmatched. CDR3 in amino acids: CASSFEGQGDNQPQHF. Here the CDR3 DNA reads TGTGCCAGCAGCTTCGAGGGACAGGGAGACAATCAGCCCCAGCATTTT.

The chain is built from TRBV4-2 and TRBJ1-6; no reliable D call. The CDR3 loop spans 17 amino acids. V was pared by 1 base and J by 8 bases, with 18 bases between. CDR1 is LGHNA and CDR2 is YNFKEQ in the germline V gene. As DNA, the CDR3 is TGTGCCAGCAGCCAAGCCTGGGGAGGCGCCGGGGATTCACCCCTCCACTTT. Encoded protein: CASSQAWGGAGDSPLHF.